This TCR beta chain emerged from a study of T cell repertoires in cytomegalovirus infection. For the study at large: Both recently identified HLA-C-restricted and well-studied HLA-B-restricted CMV epitopes were used in the study.

The length of the CDR3 is 14 residues. Per the germline V gene, CDR1 is MNHEY and CDR2 is SMNVEV (reference sequence). V gave up 3 bases and J gave up 5 bases, with 13 bases separating them. TCRdb called the reads again in MiXCR, with one record for every CDR3 protein. The sample has 160,000 or so distinct CDR3 sequences, roughly 21% seen once. This clonotype was counted only a few times. The target antigen is unknown. This TCR was recovered from a human donor in good health (CMV status not recorded). Some clones in this sample may be carry-over from other donors' samples. The V and J genes are TRBV27 and TRBJ1-2; no clear D. Sequenced here: CD8+ T cells from cultured PBMCs, sampled from culture after CMV antigen stimulation. CDR3 protein: CASSLQPIGYGYTF. The DNA for the CDR3 is TGTGCCAGCAGTTTGCAACCGATCGGGTATGGCTACACCTTC.